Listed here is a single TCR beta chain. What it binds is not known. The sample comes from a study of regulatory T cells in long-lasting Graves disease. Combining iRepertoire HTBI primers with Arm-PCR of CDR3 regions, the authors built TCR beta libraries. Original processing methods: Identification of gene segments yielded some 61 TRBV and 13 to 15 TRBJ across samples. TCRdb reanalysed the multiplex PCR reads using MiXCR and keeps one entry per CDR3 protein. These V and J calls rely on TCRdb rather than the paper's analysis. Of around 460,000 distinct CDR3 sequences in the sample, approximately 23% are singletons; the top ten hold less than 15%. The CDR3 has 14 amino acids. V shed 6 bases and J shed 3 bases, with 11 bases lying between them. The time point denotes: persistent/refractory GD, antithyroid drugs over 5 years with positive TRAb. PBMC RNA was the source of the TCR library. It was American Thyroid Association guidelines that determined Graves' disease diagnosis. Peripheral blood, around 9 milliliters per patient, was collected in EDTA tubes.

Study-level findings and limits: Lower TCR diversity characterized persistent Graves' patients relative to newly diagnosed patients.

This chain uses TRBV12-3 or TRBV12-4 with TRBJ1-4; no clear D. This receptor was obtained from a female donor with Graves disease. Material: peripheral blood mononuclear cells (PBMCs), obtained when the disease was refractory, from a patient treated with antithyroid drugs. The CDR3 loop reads CASSREVANEKLFF. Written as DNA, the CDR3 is TGTGCCAGCAGCCGGGAAGTCGCTAATGAAAAACTGTTTTTT.